The clone carrying this TCR beta chain appeared a few times. Antigen unknown. The data stem from a study of blood T cells in healthy people across ages. Germline trimming cut 8 bases from V and 1 base from J; bases unmatched to any gene: 7. The CDR3 sequence is 14 residues long. Germline V gene data show CDR1 as MDHEN and CDR2 as SYDVKM. Sample-barcoded 5' priming and a J-beta primer mix drove a second PCR of roughly 7 to 11 cycles. One entry per CDR3 protein results from TCRdb running MiXCR on the 5' RACE reads. The sample lists 450,000 to 600,000 distinct CDR3 sequences; over 25% were seen once. General study results and limits: A roughly linear fall in TCR beta diversity per million T cells was seen with increasing age. More naive CD4+ cells and higher diversity were found in long-lived than in aged donors.

This same sample was also part of a study on T cells of mothers and their children. As that study records: Mothers gave over 8.5 million TCR beta CDR3 reads each, and children 2.5 million to 3 million each. Overlap in related mother-child pairs always slightly exceeded unrelated pairs, never significantly.

This clonotype was sampled from a boy aged 2 to 10 in good health. This rearrangement joins TRBV28 to TRBJ2-7; 8 nucleotides align to TRBD2. Material: blood. DNA of the CDR3: TGTGCCAGCGGCGAACGGGGGGGATCCTACGAGCAGTACTTC. Protein sequence: CASGERGGSYEQYF.